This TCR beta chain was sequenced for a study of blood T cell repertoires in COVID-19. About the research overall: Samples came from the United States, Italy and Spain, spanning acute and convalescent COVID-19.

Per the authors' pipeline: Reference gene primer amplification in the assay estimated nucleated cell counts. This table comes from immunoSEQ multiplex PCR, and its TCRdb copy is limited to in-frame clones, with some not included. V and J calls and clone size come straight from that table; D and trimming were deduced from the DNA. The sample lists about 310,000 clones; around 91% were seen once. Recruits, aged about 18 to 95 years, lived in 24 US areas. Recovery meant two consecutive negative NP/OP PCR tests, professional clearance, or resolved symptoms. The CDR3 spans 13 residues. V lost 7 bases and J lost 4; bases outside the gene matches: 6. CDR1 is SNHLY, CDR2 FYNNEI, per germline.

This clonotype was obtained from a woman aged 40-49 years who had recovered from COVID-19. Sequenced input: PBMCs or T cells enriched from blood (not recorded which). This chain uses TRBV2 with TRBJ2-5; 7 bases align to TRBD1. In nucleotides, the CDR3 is TGTGCCAGCAACCTCCCAGGGGGAGAGACCCAGTACTTC. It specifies CASNLPGGETQYF.